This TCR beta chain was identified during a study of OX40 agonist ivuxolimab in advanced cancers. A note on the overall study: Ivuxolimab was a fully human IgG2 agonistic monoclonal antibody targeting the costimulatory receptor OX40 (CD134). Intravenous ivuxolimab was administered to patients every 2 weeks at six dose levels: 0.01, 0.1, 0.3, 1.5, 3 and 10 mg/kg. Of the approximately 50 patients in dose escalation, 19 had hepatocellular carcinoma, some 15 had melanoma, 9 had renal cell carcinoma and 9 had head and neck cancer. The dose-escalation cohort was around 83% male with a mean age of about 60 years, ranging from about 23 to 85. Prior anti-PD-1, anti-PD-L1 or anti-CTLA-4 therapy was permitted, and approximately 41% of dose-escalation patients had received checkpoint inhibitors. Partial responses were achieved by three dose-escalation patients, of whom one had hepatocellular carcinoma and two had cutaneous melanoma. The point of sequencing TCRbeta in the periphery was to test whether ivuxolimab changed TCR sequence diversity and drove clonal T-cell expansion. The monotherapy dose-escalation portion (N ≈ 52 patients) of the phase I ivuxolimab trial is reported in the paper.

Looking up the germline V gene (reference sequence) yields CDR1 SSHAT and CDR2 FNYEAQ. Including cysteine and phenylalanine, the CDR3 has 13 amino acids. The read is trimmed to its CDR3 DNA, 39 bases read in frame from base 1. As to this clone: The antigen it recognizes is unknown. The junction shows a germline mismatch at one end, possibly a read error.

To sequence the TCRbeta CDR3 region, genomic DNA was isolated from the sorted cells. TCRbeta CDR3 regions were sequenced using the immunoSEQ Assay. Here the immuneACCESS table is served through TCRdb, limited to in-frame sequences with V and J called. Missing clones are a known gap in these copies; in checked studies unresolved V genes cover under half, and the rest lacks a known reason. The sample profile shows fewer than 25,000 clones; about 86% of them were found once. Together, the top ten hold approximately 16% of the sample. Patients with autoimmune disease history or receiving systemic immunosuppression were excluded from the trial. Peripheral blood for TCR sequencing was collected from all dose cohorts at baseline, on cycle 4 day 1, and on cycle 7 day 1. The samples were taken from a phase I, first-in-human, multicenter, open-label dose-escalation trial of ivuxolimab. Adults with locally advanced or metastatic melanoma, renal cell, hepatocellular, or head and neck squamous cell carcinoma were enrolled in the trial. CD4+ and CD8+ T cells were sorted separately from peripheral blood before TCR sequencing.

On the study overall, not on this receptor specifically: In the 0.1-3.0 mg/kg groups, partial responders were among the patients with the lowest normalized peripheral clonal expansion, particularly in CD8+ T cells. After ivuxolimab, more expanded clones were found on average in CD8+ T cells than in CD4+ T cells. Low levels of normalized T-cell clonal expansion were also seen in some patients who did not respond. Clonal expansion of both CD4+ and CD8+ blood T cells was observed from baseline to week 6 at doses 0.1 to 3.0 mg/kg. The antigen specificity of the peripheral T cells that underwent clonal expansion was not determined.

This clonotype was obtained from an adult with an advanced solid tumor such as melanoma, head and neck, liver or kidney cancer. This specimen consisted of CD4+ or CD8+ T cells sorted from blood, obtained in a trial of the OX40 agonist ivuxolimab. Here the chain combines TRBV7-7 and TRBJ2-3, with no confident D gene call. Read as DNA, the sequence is TGTGCTAGCAGCTTCCAGACATCAGATACGCAGTATTTT. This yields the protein CASSFQTSDTQYF.